The clone carrying this T cell receptor (beta chain) was recorded many times. The antigen remains unidentified. For the unsorted libraries, 2 million PBMCs stored at -80 C served as input. This sample was taken from a study of neurological immune-mediated disorders. Study findings and constraints: The absence of shared CDR3 amino acid sequences among expanded clones across subjects suggests private repertoires in all groups.

J lost 5 bases, V lost 4 bases, and 7 bases had no gene match. The CDR3 runs to 14 residues. CDR1 SGHRS and CDR2 YFSETQ come from the germline V gene. In TCRdb, the 5' RACE reads were re-called with MiXCR into one record per CDR3 protein. The table shows roughly 47,000 distinct CDR3 sequences, with roughly 4% occurring only once. This receptor was obtained from an older woman with multiple sclerosis. The chain couples TRBV5-1 to TRBJ2-7; 9 bases are a match to TRBD1. Material: PBMCs. The CDR3 here is CASSITGGSNEQYF. The CDR3 nucleotides read TGCGCCAGCAGCATTACAGGGGGCTCAAACGAGCAGTACTTC.